The T cell receptor beta chain under discussion was sequenced for a study of T cell changes during pregnancy in multiple sclerosis (dated by TCRdb to about 2019). Study-level background: In women with multiple sclerosis, the researchers looked at how the T cell repertoire shifted as pregnancy progressed.

CDR1 and CDR2 were assigned from the germline V gene as SGHTA and FQGNSA. A distance of 11 bases separates the germline ends of V and J, which lose 4 bases and 1 base respectively. The CDR3 sequence holds 14 residues, the cysteine and phenylalanine included. Only the CDR3 DNA stays, 42 bases, in frame from base 1. With respect to this clone: Its antigen remains undetermined. Per-nucleotide qualities are absent, and no much larger clonotype sits a single base away.

Library creation used the immunoSEQ multiplex PCR assay. TCRdb obtained this table from immuneACCESS and retained in-frame rearrangements with V and J assigned. These tables miss some clones; where compared with another copy, unresolved V genes account for less than half of the shortfall, and the remainder is unexplained. The sample profile shows 85,000 to 110,000 clones; almost 95% of them were found once. The top ten clonotypes cover 0.8% to 1% of the sample. Here the chain combines TRBV7-2 and TRBJ2-7, and TRBD1 may be the D gene, going by 6 matching bases. The sample in question was peripheral blood, obtained after pregnancy. The sequence was obtained from a female donor with multiple sclerosis, enrolled in a pregnancy study. The base sequence is TGTGCCAGCAGCTCCATACAGGGATCCTACGAGCAGTACTTC. Translated, it gives CASSSIQGSYEQYF.